The source of this T cell receptor (beta chain) is a study of post-analysis software for immune sequencing data (dated by TCRdb to between 2014 and 2017). With respect to the entire study: Relapsing-remitting, secondary progressive and progressive-relapsing multiple sclerosis were recorded as disease courses, and subtype annotation was lacking for some patients. The multiple sclerosis patient repertoires were compared with 11 previously published healthy control repertoires from donors aged 6 to 25 years. A subset of samples was prepared in parallel using single-end sample barcoding, then pooled and co-amplified after Illumina adapter ligation. The research as a whole found: Several TRBV segments, including TRBV5-6, TRBV5-1 and TRBV20-1, were significantly more frequent in patients than controls. The control group was slightly older than the multiple sclerosis patient group. Normalized Chao1 diversity was significantly lower in multiple sclerosis patients than controls, suggesting substantial peripheral T-cell clonal expansion. Direct clustering with F measure showed strong co-clustering of samples prepared in the same batch, prompting a batch-effect correction.

TCR beta repertoires were profiled from peripheral blood of over 10 young patients with multiple sclerosis to demonstrate the VDJtools post-analysis software. The multiple sclerosis patients were children and adolescents between roughly 6 and 16 years of age. The method was PCR. The run used an Illumina HiSeq 2500. Unique molecular identifiers were incorporated into TCR beta cDNA libraries to reduce PCR and sequencing biases. Every 1 to 10 million input T cells yielded approximately 500,000 cDNA molecules, meaning each molecule approximated one T cell. The patient libraries were prepared and sequenced using the same protocol as the earlier healthy control dataset. Samples belonging to the same batch were prepared together, multiplexed and sequenced on a shared HiSeq lane. As for the original processing: MIGEC handled the raw barcoded reads, throwing out single-read molecular identifier groups before consensus assembly and CDR3 extraction. VDJtools was used for post-analysis of the clonotype tables, and diversity was normalized by down-sampling every dataset to the size of the smallest sample. To correct batch-related cross-sample contamination, repertoire overlap clustering matched CDR3 amino acid sequences but not nucleotide sequences. The public reads were reanalyzed by TCRdb: fastp trimming at Q25, MiXCR alignment, in-frame beta chains only. Rows with one shared CDR3 protein collapse into an entry with the most common genes and DNA. These V and J calls derive from TCRdb rather than the authors' analysis. This sample gives around 710,000 distinct CDR3 sequences in total; more than 45% of them show up just once. The top ten constitute 4% to 5% of the sample.

This clonotype occurred a few times. Its antigen target is currently unknown. Base-call qualities are not available, and no considerably larger clone is one nucleotide away. The CDR3 measures 16 amino acids from cysteine to phenylalanine. The read is trimmed to its CDR3 DNA, 48 bases read in frame from base 1. The V end gives up 6 bases and the J end 2 bases, leaving 9 bases in the junction not matched to a gene. Sequenced input: blood. The TCR was taken from a girl aged 5-17 years with multiple sclerosis. Rearrangement joined TRBV12-3 or TRBV12-4 to TRBJ2-5, with 10 bases matching TRBD2. CDR3 sequence: CASSLTGLARQETQYF. The nucleotide sequence reads TGTGCCAGCAGCCTGACGGGACTAGCGAGGCAAGAGACCCAGTACTTC.